This T cell receptor beta chain came from a study of CD8+CD57+ T cells in acquired aplastic anemia. The wider study: Yields of DNA that came from sorted CD4+ and CD8+ cells averaged approximately 3.5 ug.

The CDR3 totals 12 residues. V lost 1 base, J lost 4 bases, and 4 bases lay in between. Germline CDR1 and CDR2: SEHNR and FQNEAQ (reference sequence). In its sample, this clonotype was seen a few times. Its cognate antigen is unknown. Genomic DNA served as template for TCR beta VDJ and CDR3 profiling. Each CDR3 protein gets one entry after TCRdb re-called the reads with MiXCR. The table lists approximately 190,000 distinct CDR3 sequences, 64% of them singletons. Regarding the study as a whole: CD8+ Simpson's diversity in patients was not significantly different from that in controls.

The sequence came from a human donor with severe aplastic anemia or a healthy control (not recorded which). Sequencing was carried out using sorted CD4+, CD8+, or CD8+CD57+ T cells (not recorded which) from PBMCs. The chain has TRBV7-9 and TRBJ1-2; no reliable D call. The CDR3 loop is CASSLESYGYTF. In DNA form, the CDR3 reads TGTGCCAGCAGCTTAGAAAGCTATGGCTACACCTTC.